This T cell receptor beta chain came from a study of blood T cell repertoires in COVID-19. Overall study context: Material from acute and convalescent COVID-19 was sourced from the United States, Italy and Spain. PBMCs, B-cell-depleted T cells, or T cells were the source of the cDNA or gDNA that made up the material.

Authors' processing steps: How many nucleated cells were present was estimated from reference gene primer amplification. Libraries were prepared by immunoSEQ multiplex PCR; TCRdb keeps only in-frame clonotypes and omits some of them. D and trimming were read from the DNA, whereas the V and J calls and clone size are those reported in that table. The sample lists 95,000 to 150,000 clones, 87% occurring once. Trimming stripped 4 bases from V and 2 bases from J, with 11 bases between. The CDR3 is 14 residues long. The germline CDR1 and CDR2 sequences are MGHRA and YSYEKL. The sequence derives from a woman aged 70-85 years with acute or convalescent COVID-19. Sequencing was carried out using peripheral blood. V gene TRBV4-1 combines with J gene TRBJ1-1, with D possibly being TRBD1 (6 bases). The CDR3 region is CASSLRGANTEAFF. The DNA of the CDR3 is TGCGCCAGCAGCCTCAGGGGCGCCAACACTGAAGCTTTCTTT.